This T cell receptor (beta chain) derives from a study of cytomegalovirus exposure and HLA in healthy donors. Whole-study findings and limits: In vitro assays verified that three CMV-associated chains recognized CMV antigens specifically.

This CDR3 region has 14 residues. Germline V lookup: CDR1 MNHEY, CDR2 SMNVEV (reference sequence). V lost 2 bases to trimming and J lost 6 bases; unmatched junction nucleotides: 6. In the case of this clone: Its matching antigen is unknown.

Generated by immunoSEQ multiplex PCR, the TCRdb table keeps only in-frame clones and is missing some. The sample includes 80,000 to 100,000 clones, roughly 87% seen only once; the top ten take over 6%. This TCR was recovered from a man aged 18 to 30 in good health and CMV-seropositive. The gene calls are TRBV27 and TRBJ1-2; the match to TRBD1 covers 7 bases. Sequences were obtained from PBMCs. In nucleotides, the CDR3 is TGTGCCAGCAGTTTAGACAGGGAAGTGGATGGCTACACCTTC. It is translated as CASSLDREVDGYTF.